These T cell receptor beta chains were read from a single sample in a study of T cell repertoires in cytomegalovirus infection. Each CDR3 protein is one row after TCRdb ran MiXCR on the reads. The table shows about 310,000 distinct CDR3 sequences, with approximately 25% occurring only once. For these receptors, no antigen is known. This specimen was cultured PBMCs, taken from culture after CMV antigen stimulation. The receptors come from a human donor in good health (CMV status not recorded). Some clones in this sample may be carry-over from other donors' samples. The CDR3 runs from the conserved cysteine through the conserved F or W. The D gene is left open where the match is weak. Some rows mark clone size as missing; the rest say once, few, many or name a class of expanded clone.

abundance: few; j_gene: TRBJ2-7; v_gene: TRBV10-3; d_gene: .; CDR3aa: CAISQGSRDYEQYF; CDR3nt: TGTGCCATCAGTCAGGGGTCGAGGGACTACGAGCAGTACTTC
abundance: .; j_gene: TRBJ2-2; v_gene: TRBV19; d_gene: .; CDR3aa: CASSTTLVGAAGELFF; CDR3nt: TGTGCCAGTAGCACGACCCTAGTGGGGGCTGCCGGGGAGCTGTTTTTT
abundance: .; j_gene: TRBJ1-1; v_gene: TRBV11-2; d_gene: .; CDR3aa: CASSLDLGTAYTEAFF; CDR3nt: TGTGCCAGCAGCTTAGATCTGGGGACGGCATACACTGAAGCTTTCTTT
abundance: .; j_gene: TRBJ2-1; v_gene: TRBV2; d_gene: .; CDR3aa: CASSAGEHEQFF; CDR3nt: TGTGCCAGCAGTGCTGGAGAGCATGAGCAGTTCTTC
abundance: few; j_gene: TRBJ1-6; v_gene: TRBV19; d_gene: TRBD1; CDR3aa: CASRGGPWGGVNSPLHF; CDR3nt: TGTGCCAGTAGAGGGGGCCCGTGGGGAGGGGTAAATTCACCCCTCCACTTT
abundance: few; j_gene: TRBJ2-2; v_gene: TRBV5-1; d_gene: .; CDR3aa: CASSSAGNDYRELFF; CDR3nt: TGCGCCAGCAGCTCCGCAGGGAACGACTACCGGGAGCTGTTTTTT
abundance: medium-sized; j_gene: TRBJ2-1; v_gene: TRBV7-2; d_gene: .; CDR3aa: CASSLPLAFIPEQFF; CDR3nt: TGTGCCAGCAGCTTACCGCTAGCTTTTATTCCAGAGCAGTTCTTC
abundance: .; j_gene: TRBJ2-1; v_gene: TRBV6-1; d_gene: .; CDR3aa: CASSEEESGYNEQFF; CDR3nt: TGTGCCAGCAGTGAAGAGGAGTCGGGGTACAATGAGCAGTTCTTC
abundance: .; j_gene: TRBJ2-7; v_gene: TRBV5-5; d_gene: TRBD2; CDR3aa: CASSAVAGVLYEQYF; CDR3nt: TGTGCCAGCAGCGCAGTAGCGGGAGTTCTGTACGAGCAGTACTTC
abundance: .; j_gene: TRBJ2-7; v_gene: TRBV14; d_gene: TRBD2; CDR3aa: CASSIAGVYSEQYF; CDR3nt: TGTGCCAGCAGCATAGCGGGAGTATATTCCGAGCAGTACTTC
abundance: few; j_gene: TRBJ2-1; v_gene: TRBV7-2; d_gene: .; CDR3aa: CASSLAGNSAYGEQFF; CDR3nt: TGTGCCAGCAGCTTAGCGGGCAACTCGGCTTATGGTGAGCAGTTCTTC
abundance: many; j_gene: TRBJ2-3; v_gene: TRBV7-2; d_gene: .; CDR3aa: CASSLVGGAPDTQYF; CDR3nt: TGTGCCAGCAGCTTGGTGGGCGGGGCCCCCGATACGCAGTATTTT
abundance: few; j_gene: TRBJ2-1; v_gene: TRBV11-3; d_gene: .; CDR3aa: CASSGSSSSDQASYNEQFF; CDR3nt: TGTGCCAGCAGCGGGAGTAGCTCTAGCGACCAAGCTTCCTACAATGAGCAGTTCTTC
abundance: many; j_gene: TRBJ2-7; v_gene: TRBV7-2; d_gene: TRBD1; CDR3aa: CASSKDRGGEQYF; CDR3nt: TGTGCCAGCAGCAAGGACAGGGGGGGGGAGCAGTACTTC
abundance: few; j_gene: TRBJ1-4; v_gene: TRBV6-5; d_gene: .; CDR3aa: CASSQRGGAEKLFF; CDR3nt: TGTGCCAGCAGTCAAAGGGGGGGCGCTGAAAAACTGTTTTTT
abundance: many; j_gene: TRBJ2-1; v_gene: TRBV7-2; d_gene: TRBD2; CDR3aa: CASSLGSGREQFF; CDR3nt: TGTGCCAGCAGCTTAGGTAGCGGGAGAGAGCAGTTCTTC
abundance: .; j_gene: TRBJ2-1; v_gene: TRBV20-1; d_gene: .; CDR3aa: CSADDSLDEQFF; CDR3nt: TGCAGTGCTGACGATAGTTTGGATGAGCAGTTCTTC
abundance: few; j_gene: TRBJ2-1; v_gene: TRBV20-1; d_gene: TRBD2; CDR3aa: CSAIVTSGYNEQFF; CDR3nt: TGCAGTGCTATAGTAACTAGCGGATACAATGAGCAGTTCTTC
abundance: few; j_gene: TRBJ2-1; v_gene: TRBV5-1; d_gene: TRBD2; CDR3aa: CASSSGLAHNEQFF; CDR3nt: TGCGCCAGCAGCTCGGGACTAGCCCACAATGAGCAGTTCTTC
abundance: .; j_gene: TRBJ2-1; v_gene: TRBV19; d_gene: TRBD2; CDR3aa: CASKTSGSSYNEQFF; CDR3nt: TGTGCCAGTAAAACTAGCGGGAGTTCCTACAATGAGCAGTTCTTC
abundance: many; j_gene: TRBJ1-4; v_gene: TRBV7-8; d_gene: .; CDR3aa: CASSPRFATNEKLFF; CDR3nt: TGTGCCAGCAGCCCAAGATTCGCAACTAATGAAAAACTGTTTTTT
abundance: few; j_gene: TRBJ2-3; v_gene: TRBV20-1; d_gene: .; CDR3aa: CSALLGPTDTQYF; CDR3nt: TGCAGTGCACTCCTAGGCCCCACAGATACGCAGTATTTT
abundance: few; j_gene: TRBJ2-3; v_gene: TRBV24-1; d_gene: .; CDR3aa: CATSRTADTQYF; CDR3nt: TGTGCCACCAGCAGGACAGCAGATACGCAGTATTTT
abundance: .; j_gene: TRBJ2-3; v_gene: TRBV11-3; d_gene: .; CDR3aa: CASSPFPTAPKRSDTQYF; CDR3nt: TGTGCCAGCAGTCCCTTCCCCACAGCCCCGAAAAGATCAGATACGCAGTATTTT
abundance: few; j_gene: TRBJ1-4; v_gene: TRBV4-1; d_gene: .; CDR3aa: CASSQEVRGEKLFF; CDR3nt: TGCGCCAGCAGCCAAGAGGTCAGAGGGGAAAAACTGTTTTTT
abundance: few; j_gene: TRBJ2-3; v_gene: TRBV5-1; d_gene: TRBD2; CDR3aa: CASSFGTSSDTQYF; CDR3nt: TGCGCCAGCAGCTTTGGGACTAGCTCGGATACGCAGTATTTT
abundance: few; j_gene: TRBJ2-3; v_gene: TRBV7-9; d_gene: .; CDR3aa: CASSPRSSAISDTQYF; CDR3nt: TGTGCCAGCAGCCCCAGATCTAGCGCGATATCAGATACGCAGTATTTT
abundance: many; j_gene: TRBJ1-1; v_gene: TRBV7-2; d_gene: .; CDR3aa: CASEAGWNTEAFF; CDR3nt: TGTGCCTCGGAGGCAGGGTGGAACACTGAAGCTTTCTTT
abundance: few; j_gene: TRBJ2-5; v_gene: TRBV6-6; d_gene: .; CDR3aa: CASSAYGGNEETQYF; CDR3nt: TGTGCCAGCAGTGCCTATGGGGGGAATGAAGAGACCCAGTACTTC
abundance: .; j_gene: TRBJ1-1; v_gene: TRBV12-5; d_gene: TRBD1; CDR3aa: CASGFDRAYTEAFF; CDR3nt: TGTGCTAGTGGTTTCGACAGGGCGTACACTGAAGCTTTCTTT
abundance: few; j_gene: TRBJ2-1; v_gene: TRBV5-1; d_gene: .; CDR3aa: CASSLDAGSSYNEQFF; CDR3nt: TGCGCCAGCAGCTTGGATGCGGGAAGCTCCTACAATGAGCAGTTCTTC
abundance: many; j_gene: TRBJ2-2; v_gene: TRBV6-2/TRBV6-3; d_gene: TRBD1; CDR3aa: CASRPDRGRGTGELFF; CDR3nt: TGTGCCAGCAGACCCGACAGGGGACGAGGCACCGGGGAGCTGTTTTTT
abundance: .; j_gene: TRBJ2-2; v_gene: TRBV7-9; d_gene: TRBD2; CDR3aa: CASSFASGSPGELFF; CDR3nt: TGTGCCAGCAGCTTCGCTAGCGGGAGCCCCGGGGAGCTGTTTTTT
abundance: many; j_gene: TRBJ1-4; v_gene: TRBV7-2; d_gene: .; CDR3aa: CASSFSTNEKLFF; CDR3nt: TGTGCCAGCAGCTTTTCAACTAATGAAAAACTGTTTTTT
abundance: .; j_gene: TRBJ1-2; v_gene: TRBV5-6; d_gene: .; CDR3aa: CASSSRPFNYGYTF; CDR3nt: TGTGCCAGCAGCTCGAGACCGTTTAACTATGGCTACACCTTC
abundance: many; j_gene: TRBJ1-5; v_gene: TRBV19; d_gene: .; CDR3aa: CASSTQLHQPQHF; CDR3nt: TGTGCCAGTAGTACCCAATTGCATCAGCCCCAGCATTTT
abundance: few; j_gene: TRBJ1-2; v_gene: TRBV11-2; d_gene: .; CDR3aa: CASAPLHGQLGYTF; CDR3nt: TGTGCCAGCGCCCCCCTCCACGGGCAGCTTGGCTACACCTTC
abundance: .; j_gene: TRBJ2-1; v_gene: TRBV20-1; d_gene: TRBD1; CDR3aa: CSAGQGLGNEQFF; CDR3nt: TGCAGTGCTGGACAGGGCCTGGGGAATGAGCAGTTCTTC
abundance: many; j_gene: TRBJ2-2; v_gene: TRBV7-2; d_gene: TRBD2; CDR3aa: CASSSFSGRATGELFF; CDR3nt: TGTGCCAGCAGCTCATTTAGCGGGAGGGCCACCGGGGAGCTGTTTTTT
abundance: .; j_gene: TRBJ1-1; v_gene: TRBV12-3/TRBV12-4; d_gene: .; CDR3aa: CASSFAGGDTEAFF; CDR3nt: TGTGCCAGCAGTTTTGCGGGTGGGGACACTGAAGCTTTCTTT
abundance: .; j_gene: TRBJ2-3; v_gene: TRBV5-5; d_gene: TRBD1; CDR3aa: CASTQDRFTDTQYF; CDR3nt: TGTGCCAGCACCCAGGACAGGTTCACAGATACGCAGTATTTT